A selection of T cell receptor beta chains follows, all from one sample in a study of cytomegalovirus exposure and HLA in healthy donors. TCRdb keeps only in-frame clones here, not all; method: immunoSEQ multiplex PCR. Found here are 150,000 to 200,000 clones, under 90% of them singletons; the top ten hold about 4.9%. Material for sequencing was PBMCs. These receptors were collected from a man between 18 and 35 years old in good health and CMV-seronegative. The CDR3 runs from the conserved cysteine through the conserved F or W. D genes are given only for firm matches. Size values are once, few and many counts, or a class for expanded clones, and some rows have none.

j_call clone_size d_call v_call cdr3_nt cdr3_aa
TRBJ2-3 . TRBD1 TRBV5-1 TGCGCCAACAGCTTGCCTACTGTCGAACGGGACAGGGGGACGCGAGATACGCAGTATTTT CANSLPTVERDRGTRDTQYF
TRBJ2-7 . TRBD2 TRBV19 TGTGCCAGTGCAGATAGACTAGCGGGAGGTTACGAGCAGTACTTC CASADRLAGGYEQYF
TRBJ1-2 . . TRBV30 TGTGCCTGGAGTAGGGGGTATGGCTACACCTTC CAWSRGYGYTF
TRBJ1-5 . . TRBV7-8 TGTGCCAGCAGCTTAGGTCAGGGACTCCCTCCCAAATATCAGCCCCAGCATTTT CASSLGQGLPPKYQPQHF
TRBJ1-1 . TRBD1 TRBV19 TGTGCCAGTAGTTTTGAGGGGACAGACAACACTGAAGCTTTCTTT CASSFEGTDNTEAFF
TRBJ2-3 . . TRBV19 TGTGCCAGTAGTGGGCAGGGTAGCACAGATACGCAGTATTTT CASSGQGSTDTQYF
TRBJ1-2 . . TRBV5-6 TGTGCCAGCAGCTTCACAGAGGGCTACACCTTC CASSFTEGYTF
TRBJ2-1 once . TRBV13 TGTGCCAGCAGCTTAGGCAGGGGTAGGAATGAGCAGTTCTTC CASSLGRGRNEQFF
TRBJ1-4 . TRBD1 TRBV10-3 TGTGCCATCAGTGTTGACAGGGAGTATGAAAAACTGTTTTTT CAISVDREYEKLFF
TRBJ2-1 . TRBD2 TRBV28 TGTGCCAGCAGTTTACGGCCGGGACTAGCGGGAGTGCGATCTATGTCAGAGCAGTTCTTC CASSLRPGLAGVRSMSEQFF
TRBJ1-3 . . TRBV9 TGTGCCAGCAGCGACCTAGGATCTAACTCTGGAAACACCATATATTTT CASSDLGSNSGNTIYF
TRBJ1-1 . . TRBV6-5 TGTGCCAGCAGTCGGGACGGACTAAACACTGAAGCTTTCTTT CASSRDGLNTEAFF
TRBJ2-7 . . TRBV7-2 TGTGCCAGCAGCTTAGTACAGGGAATTCACGAGCAGTACTTC CASSLVQGIHEQYF
TRBJ1-4 . . TRBV7-9 TGTTCCAGCAGCTTCCAGGGATTCGAAAAACTGTTTTTT CSSSFQGFEKLFF
TRBJ1-1 . . TRBV5-1 TGCGCCAGCAGCTCGGGGAAAATGAACACTGAAGCTTTCTTT CASSSGKMNTEAFF
TRBJ1-2 once . TRBV6-5 TGTGCCAGCAGTCCCGACAGGCGACCCTATGGCTACACCTTC CASSPDRRPYGYTF
TRBJ2-5 . . TRBV7-6 TGTGCCAGCAGCATCGGGAAAGGGGAGACCCAGTACTTC CASSIGKGETQYF
TRBJ2-7 once . TRBV18 TGTGCCAGCTCACCTCCCGCAGGGTTCCACGAGCAGTACTTC CASSPPAGFHEQYF
TRBJ2-7 . . TRBV4-3 TGCGCCAGCAGCCAAGAACTAAAAAGCTACGAGCAGTACTTC CASSQELKSYEQYF
TRBJ2-1 . . TRBV7-3 TGTGCCAGCAGCCCCGATAACAGGTTCCATGAGCAGTTCTTC CASSPDNRFHEQFF
TRBJ2-1 few . TRBV9 TGTGCCAGCAGCGTTGCTAGCCAGTCGTACAATGAGCAGTTCTTC CASSVASQSYNEQFF
TRBJ2-1 . TRBD2 TRBV11-3 TGTGCCAGCAGCTTAGGACTAGCGGGCGAGCAGTTCTTC CASSLGLAGEQFF
TRBJ2-1 few . TRBV25-1 TGTGCCAGCAGTGAGCGGCAAGGGGATGGTGAGCAGTTCTTC CASSERQGDGEQFF
TRBJ2-1 . TRBD2 TRBV5-4 TGTGCCAGCAGCTTGGTTGTGTCTAGCGGGGGTGAACATGAGCAGTTCTTC CASSLVVSSGGEHEQFF
TRBJ2-1 . . TRBV5-8 TGTGCCAGCAGCTTCTACGGGACTCACAATGAGCAGTTCTTC CASSFYGTHNEQFF
TRBJ2-5 . . TRBV5-1 TGCGCCAGCAGTGACTCGAAATTCAATGATGAGACCCAGTACTTC CASSDSKFNDETQYF
TRBJ2-3 . . TRBV29-1 TGCAGCGTGACCAGGGGGGAGATCGCAGATACGCAGTATTTT CSVTRGEIADTQYF
TRBJ2-2 few TRBD2 TRBV6-1 TGTGCCAGTACTGGGACTAGCGGGGGGGCCGGGGAGCTGTTTTTT CASTGTSGGAGELFF
TRBJ1-5 . . TRBV28 TGTGCCAGCAGTCCCTACAGGGTTCTGAGCAATCAGCCCCAGCATTTT CASSPYRVLSNQPQHF
TRBJ2-7 . . TRBV19 TGTGCCAGTAGTATGAGACAGGGAGGCGACGAGCAGTACTTC CASSMRQGGDEQYF
TRBJ1-5 once TRBD1 TRBV7-8 TGTGCCAGCAGCCTCACAGGGGGCTTGAGCAATCAGCCCCAGCATTTT CASSLTGGLSNQPQHF
TRBJ2-7 . TRBD2 TRBV9 TGTGCCAGCAGCGCTTTAGCGGGAGGGCCCCACGAGCAGTACTTC CASSALAGGPHEQYF
TRBJ1-1 . . TRBV30 TGTGCCTGGAGGTTCTACCCGGGGACTGAAGCTTTCTTT CAWRFYPGTEAFF
TRBJ2-3 . TRBD1 TRBV6-6 TGTGCCAGCAGTTACCGACAGGGAACGCAGTATTTT CASSYRQGTQYF
TRBJ1-5 few TRBD1 TRBV4-3 TGCGCCAGCAGCGATACAGGGGATAGCAATCAGCCCCAGCATTTT CASSDTGDSNQPQHF
TRBJ2-1 . . TRBV27 TGTGCCAGCAGTACGGAGCGGAGCCGGATCCTTAATGAGCAGTTCTTC CASSTERSRILNEQFF
TRBJ1-5 . . TRBV15 TGTGCCACCAGCAGAGCTTCTTCGTATCAGCCCCAGCATTTT CATSRASSYQPQHF
TRBJ2-5 . . TRBV19 TGTGCCAGTAGTTCCGGACAGACCCAAGAGACCCAGTACTTC CASSSGQTQETQYF